A single sample is the source of the 20 T cell receptor beta chains below, sequenced in a study of regulatory T cells in long-lasting Graves disease. Relying on iRepertoire HTBI primers and Arm-PCR of CDR3 regions, the team built TCR beta libraries. TCRdb reanalysed the multiplex PCR reads using MiXCR and keeps one entry per CDR3 protein. Here the sample spans a few hundred thousand distinct CDR3 sequences, about a quarter being singletons. The time point denotes: persistent/refractory GD, antithyroid drugs over 5 years with positive TRAb. Generation of the TCR library employed RNA extracted from PBMCs. The sequenced sample was peripheral blood mononuclear cells (PBMCs), obtained when the disease was refractory, from a patient treated with antithyroid drugs. These receptors were collected from a female donor with Graves disease.

This clonotype was counted many times. The V and J genes are TRBV7-2 and TRBJ1-1; 7 nucleotides line up with TRBD1. The V segment lost 5 bases and the J segment 1 base; nucleotides outside the gene matches: 1. Per germline, CDR1 SGHTA and CDR2 FQGNSA. The CDR3 has 13 amino acids. CDR3 nucleotides: TGTGCCAGCAGCGGGGACAGGAACACTGAAGCTTTCTTT. This translates into CASSGDRNTEAFF.

This clonotype has a count of ten or more. This sequence joins TRBV4-2 and TRBJ2-2; 7 nucleotides align to TRBD1. V dropped 6 bases and J dropped 1; count of bases not matched to a gene: 5. CDR3 size: 15 residues. Looked up from germline, CDR1 is LGHNA and CDR2 is YNFKEQ. The CDR3 coding sequence is TGTGCCAGCAGTATCGGGACAGAGAACACCGGGGAGCTGTTTTTT. Translating it yields CASSIGTENTGELFF.

Many counts were recorded for this clonotype. The V and J genes are TRBV11-2 and TRBJ2-7; 8 nucleotides agree with TRBD2. Trimming removed 1 base from V and 6 bases from J; junction bases left unmatched: 8. CDR1 is SGHAT, CDR2 FQNNGV, per germline. CDR3 length equals 15 residues. CDR3 nucleotide sequence: TGTGCCAGCAGCTTAGCCTTAGCGGGAAGGGGCGAGCAGTACTTC. It yields the protein CASSLALAGRGEQYF.

This clonotype was observed at least ten times. This chain uses TRBV12-3 or TRBV12-4 with TRBJ2-7; weak D call: TRBD1 (6 bases). Trimming took off 7 bases at V and 6 bases at J, with 13 bases between the two ends. The CDR3 contains 12 residues. CDR3: CASTKGQSEQYF. CDR3 in DNA: TGTGCCAGCACCAAAGGACAGTCCGAGCAGTACTTC.

The genes are TRBV6-2 or TRBV6-3 and TRBJ2-3; unclear D gene. Trimming removed 4 bases from V and 1 base from J, with 9 bases in between. The germline CDR1 and CDR2 sequences are MNHEY and SVGEGT. This CDR3 has 14 amino acids. The CDR3 nucleotides are TGTGCCAGCAGTTTCAGTGGCCGCACAGATACGCAGTATTTT. Residues: CASSFSGRTDTQYF.

This clonotype was counted ten times or more. The chain couples TRBV2 to TRBJ2-5; unclear D gene. The ends were cut back, 0 bases at V and 4 bases at J, with 0 bases in the middle. The CDR3 consists of 11 residues. Per germline, CDR1 SNHLY and CDR2 FYNNEI. CDR3: CASSEAETQYF. The DNA of the CDR3 is TGTGCCAGCAGTGAAGCAGAGACCCAGTACTTC.

This clonotype was counted ten times or more. The V and J genes are TRBV20-1 and TRBJ2-7, with D maybe TRBD1 (6 bases). This CDR3 spans 11 amino acids. V was shortened by 5 bases and J by 1 base, with 6 bases between the two germline ends. The germline gives CDR1 DFQATT, CDR2 SNEGSKA (reference sequence). The CDR3 here is CSAGTSYEQYF. For the CDR3, the DNA is TGCAGTGCTGGGACATCCTACGAGCAGTACTTC.

This chain joins TRBV15 and TRBJ2-2, with D possibly matching TRBD1 (6 bases). CDR3 length: 15 amino acids. Germline V gene sequence: CDR1 LNHNV, CDR2 YYDKDF (reference sequence). Trimming took off 2 bases at V and 1 base at J, with 8 bases between the two ends. Written as DNA, the CDR3 is TGTGCCACCAGCAGATCAGGGGAGAACACCGGGGAGCTGTTTTTT. Protein sequence: CATSRSGENTGELFF.

This clonotype has ten or more counts. V gene TRBV15 combines with J gene TRBJ1-1; D is uncertain. This CDR3 is built from 13 residues. Germline V gene data show CDR1 as LNHNV and CDR2 as YYDKDF (reference sequence). Between the trimmed V and J ends, which lost 1 base and 0 bases, there was a span of 3 bases. As DNA, the CDR3 is TGTGCCACCAGCAGAGCCCTGAACACTGAAGCTTTCTTT. It codes for CATSRALNTEAFF.

This clonotype has only a few counts. This sequence joins TRBV5-5 and TRBJ2-7; D may be TRBD1 (6 bases). The CDR3 is 15 amino acids. CDR1 SGHKS and CDR2 YYEKEE come from the germline V gene (reference sequence). Deletions cut 0 bases from V and 0 bases from J, with 10 bases between. The DNA for the CDR3 is TGTGCCAGCAGCTTGGCGGACAGTGACTCCTACGAGCAGTACTTC. Translation: CASSLADSDSYEQYF.

The J gene is TRBJ2-7, the V gene TRBV19; 7 bases align to TRBD1. This CDR3 comprises 14 residues. V gave up 4 bases and J gave up 0 bases; unmatched junction bases: 3. The germline gives CDR1 LNHDA, CDR2 SQIVND (reference sequence). Written as DNA, the CDR3 is TGTGCCAGTAGTAGGGACAGCGTCTCCTACGAGCAGTACTTC. Amino acids: CASSRDSVSYEQYF. The full variable domain, completed using reference TRBV19 and TRBJ2-7, is DGGITQSPKYLFRKEGQNVTLSCEQNLNHDAMYWYRQDPGQGLRLIYYSQIVNDFQKGDIAEGYSVSREKKESFPLTVTSAQKNPTAFYLCASSRDSVSYEQYFGPGTRLTVT.

This clonotype has just a few counts. The chain links TRBV30 to TRBJ1-1; 9 positions match TRBD1. Germline CDR1 and CDR2: GTSNPN and SVGIG (reference sequence). Losses at the gene ends were 3 bases for V and 5 bases for J; bases not matched to a gene: 7. This CDR3 is 14 amino acids long. CDR3 residues: CAWRVDRGWTEAFF. Here the CDR3 DNA reads TGTGCCTGGAGGGTGGACAGGGGTTGGACTGAAGCTTTCTTT.

This clonotype occurred many times. The chain links TRBV6-1 to TRBJ2-7, with a weak D call TRBD2 (5 bases). Per germline, CDR1 MNHNS and CDR2 SASEGT. Trimming left V 1 base short and J 3 bases short, with 13 bases between. The CDR3 is 15 amino acids. DNA of the CDR3: TGTGCCAGCAGTGAAGTTAGGCGGACTGACTACGAGCAGTACTTC. As protein: CASSEVRRTDYEQYF.

This clonotype came up a few times. The chain is built from TRBV19 and TRBJ2-2; possible D gene TRBD1, 6 bases. Germline CDR1 reads LNHDA; CDR2 reads SQIVND (reference sequence). The length of the CDR3 is 17 residues. Deletions cut 7 bases from V and 5 bases from J, with 23 bases between. In nucleotides, the CDR3 is TGTGCCAGTAAGGGACAAGGCTCGCTTGGTGGGACCGGGGAGCTGTTTTTT. Translated: CASKGQGSLGGTGELFF. Looking up the rest from reference TRBV19 and TRBJ2-2 gives the full variable domain: DGGITQSPKYLFRKEGQNVTLSCEQNLNHDAMYWYRQDPGQGLRLIYYSQIVNDFQKGDIAEGYSVSREKKESFPLTVTSAQKNPTAFYLCASKGQGSLGGTGELFFGEGSRLTVL.

This clonotype came up many times. This chain links TRBV28 with TRBJ2-7, with D perhaps matching TRBD1 (7 bases). Germline CDR1 reads MDHEN; CDR2 reads SYDVKM. V lost 3 bases to trimming and J lost 1 base, with 19 bases between them. This CDR3 comprises 17 residues. Here the CDR3 DNA reads TGTGCCAGCAGTTTTACCCAGGGGGAGGACAATTCCTACGAGCAGTACTTC. Its translation is CASSFTQGEDNSYEQYF.

In this sample, this clonotype turned up many times. The V and J genes are TRBV4-2 and TRBJ2-6, with D hard to call. The ends were cut back, 3 bases at V and 0 bases at J, with 9 bases in the middle. Looked up from germline, CDR1 is LGHNA and CDR2 is YNFKEQ. This CDR3 has 16 amino acids. The CDR3: CASSQEQSSGANVLTF. The CDR3 region has the DNA TGTGCCAGCAGCCAGGAACAGTCCTCTGGGGCCAACGTCCTGACTTTC.

The chain has TRBV7-2 and TRBJ2-7, with D possibly matching TRBD1 (5 bases). The CDR3 covers 14 residues. Germline CDR1 and CDR2: SGHTA and FQGNSA. The germline V and J ends were trimmed by 1 base and 8 bases, with 15 bases remaining between them. The CDR3 spells CASSLGMDRGKQYF. The DNA of the CDR3 is TGTGCCAGCAGCTTAGGAATGGATAGGGGTAAGCAGTACTTC.

The chain's CDR3 is CASSLFQGVAEAFF. The CDR3 bases are TGTGCCAGCAGTTTATTCCAGGGGGTTGCTGAAGCTTTCTTT. The chain joins TRBV28 to TRBJ1-1; 7 nucleotides line up with TRBD1. V trimming: 1 base; J trimming: 6 bases; junction bases outside the gene matches: 5. CDR3 length: 14 amino acids. Per germline, CDR1 MDHEN and CDR2 SYDVKM.

This clonotype was seen many times. The chain couples TRBV28 to TRBJ2-6, with D tentatively TRBD2 (5 bases). Trimming took 3 bases from V and 1 from J, leaving 13 bases between them. The CDR3 extends over 17 amino acids. The germline gives CDR1 MDHEN, CDR2 SYDVKM. The CDR3 loop reads CASSFMGRGSGANVLTF. CDR3 nucleotide sequence: TGTGCCAGCAGTTTTATGGGGAGAGGGTCTGGGGCCAACGTCCTGACTTTC.

This clonotype was counted ten times or more. This CDR3 reads CASSPPWASPSRDQPQHF. Here the CDR3 DNA reads TGTGCCAGCAGCCCCCCCTGGGCGAGCCCCTCCCGCGATCAGCCCCAGCATTTT. The chain joins TRBV12-3 or TRBV12-4 to TRBJ1-5; D is unclear. The V end was cut by 6 bases, the J end by 5 bases, with 26 bases between. The CDR3 consists of 18 residues.